Shown below are 28 T cell receptor beta chains from a single sample sequenced in a study of response to subunit inactivated influenza vaccine. One entry per CDR3 protein, called by TCRdb with MiXCR from the RT-PCR reads. Of hundreds of thousands of distinct CDR3 sequences listed, 13% to 15% were seen once; the top ten hold 7.6%. The sequencing here drew on PBMCs from blood, taken 14 to 15 days before vaccination. These receptors came from a man aged 50 to 59 who received an inactivated influenza vaccine.

This clonotype was observed a few times. This sequence joins TRBV18 and TRBJ2-1; 9 positions match TRBD1. The CDR3 consists of 16 residues. The trim removed 2 bases at V and 15 bases at J, leaving 17 bases unmatched. Per the germline V gene, CDR1 is KGHSH and CDR2 is LQKENI. As DNA, the CDR3 is TGTGCCAGCTCACCATTTATCGGGACAGGGACTTTCGGGGGGTTCTTC. This translates into CASSPFIGTGTFGGFF.

J is TRBJ2-1 and V is TRBV11-2; 11 bases agree with TRBD1. After removal of 5 bases from V and 5 bases from J, the junction contained 8 bases not matched to a gene. Germline CDR1 SGHAT, CDR2 FQNNGV. This CDR3 has 16 residues. CDR3 in amino acids: CASSPTDRGRHNEQFF. CDR3 nucleotides: TGTGCCAGCAGCCCGACGGACAGGGGGCGCCACAATGAGCAGTTCTTC. The complete variable domain, with remaining parts taken from reference TRBV11-2 and TRBJ2-1, reads EAGVAQSPRYKIIEKRQSVAFWCNPISGHATLYWYQQILGQGPKLLIQFQNNGVVDDSQLPKDRFSAERLKGVDSTLKIQPAKLEDSAVYLCASSPTDRGRHNEQFFGPGTRLTVL.

V gene TRBV30 combines with J gene TRBJ2-5, with D possibly being TRBD1 (8 bases). Deletions cut 4 bases from V and 4 bases from J, with 13 bases between. The length of the CDR3 is 13 residues. Germline loops: CDR1 GTSNPN, CDR2 SVGIG (reference sequence). In DNA form, the CDR3 reads TGTGCCTGGACCCACAGGGGGGGAGAGACCCAGTACTTC. It encodes CAWTHRGGETQYF.

There are many counts of this clonotype. The gene calls are TRBV29-1 and TRBJ2-1, with 7 positions matching TRBD1. V was clipped by 0 bases and J by 8 bases; unmatched bases: 13. The CDR3 extends over 16 amino acids. In germline, CDR1 is SQVTM, CDR2 ANQGSEA. In nucleotides, the CDR3 is TGCAGCGTTGAAGATCCGGAGACAGGGTTTCTATATGAGCAGTTCTTC. This sequence encodes CSVEDPETGFLYEQFF.

The V gene is TRBV28, the J gene TRBJ2-7, with 7 nucleotides matching TRBD2. Germline V gene data show CDR1 as MDHEN and CDR2 as SYDVKM. The CDR3 has 15 amino acids. Trimming took 1 base from V and 2 from J; bases not matched to a gene: 5. The CDR3 loop is CASSLYGGSTYEQYF. CDR3 sequence (DNA): TGTGCCAGCAGTTTATATGGCGGGAGCACCTACGAGCAGTACTTC.

This clonotype was detected a few times. This sequence joins TRBV11-2 and TRBJ1-4, with D perhaps matching TRBD1 (5 bases). Germline V gene lookup returns CDR1 SGHAT and CDR2 FQNNGV. With 7 bases removed from V and 8 bases from J, the gap between germline ends came to 20 bases. This CDR3 has 15 residues. CDR3 loop: CASNFGAVHSEKLFF. CDR3 nucleotides: TGTGCCAGCAACTTCGGGGCGGTGCACTCGGAAAAACTGTTTTTT.

This clonotype has a count of ten or more. The V gene is TRBV4-3, the J gene TRBJ2-3; the match to TRBD1 covers 8 bases. The V gene end was trimmed by 5 bases and the J gene end by 4 bases; junction bases not matched to a gene: 8. Germline V CDR1 and CDR2: LGHNA, YSLEER. The CDR3 has 15 amino acids. CDR3 sequence: CASSYSGQASDTQYF. CDR3 sequence (DNA): TGCGCCAGCAGCTACTCGGGACAGGCATCAGATACGCAGTATTTT.

This clonotype was counted at least ten times. This chain links TRBV9 with TRBJ1-4; 7 bases map to TRBD1. Germline loops: CDR1 SGDLS, CDR2 YYNGEE. The CDR3 runs to 16 residues. The J segment lost 6 bases and the V segment lost 0 bases, leaving 8 bases of the junction unmatched. In DNA form, the CDR3 reads TGTGCCAGCAGCGTAGCCGCGGGGGACAGCTATGAAAAACTGTTTTTT. Its translation: CASSVAAGDSYEKLFF.

This clonotype was recorded many times. This chain links TRBV12-3 or TRBV12-4 with TRBJ1-3; D uncertain. CDR3 length equals 12 residues. V shed 3 bases and J shed 3 bases, with 3 bases lying between them. This CDR3 is CASSLLGNTIYF. In DNA, the CDR3 is TGTGCCAGCAGTTTGCTTGGAAACACCATATATTTT.

The genes are TRBV12-3 or TRBV12-4 and TRBJ2-3; no firm D call. Between the trimmed V and J ends, which lost 4 bases and 3 bases, there was a span of 11 bases. The CDR3 consists of 14 residues. CDR3 coding DNA: TGTGCCAGCAGTTATACCAGAGGTACAGATACGCAGTATTTT. Translated: CASSYTRGTDTQYF.

The rearrangement uses TRBV4-1 and TRBJ2-7, with D possibly being TRBD2 (6 bases). CDR3 length equals 15 residues. Germline V gives CDR1 MGHRA, CDR2 YSYEKL. Trimming shortened V by 0 bases and J by 2 bases, and 11 bases separated the two germline ends. CDR3 region: CASSQDPGEAYEQYF. Written as DNA, the CDR3 is TGCGCCAGCAGCCAAGATCCGGGAGAAGCCTACGAGCAGTACTTC.

This rearrangement joins TRBV28 to TRBJ2-1; 9 bases are shared with TRBD2. The CDR3 loop spans 16 amino acids. CDR1 is MDHEN and CDR2 is SYDVKM in the germline V gene. J gave up 1 base and V 5 bases, and 6 bases lay outside the gene matches. The CDR3 DNA is TGTGCCAGCAGTCAACTAGCGGGCTTATCCTACAATGAGCAGTTCTTC. Its protein is CASSQLAGLSYNEQFF.

This clonotype showed up just a few times. The rearrangement uses TRBV7-8 and TRBJ2-1, with 7 bases fitting TRBD1. Germline V gene sequence: CDR1 SGHVS, CDR2 FQNEAQ. This CDR3 is built from 19 residues. J lost 1 base, V lost 4 bases, and 16 bases had no gene match. CDR3 loop: CASSSRQGLNWHSYNEQFF. The CDR3 DNA sequence: TGTGCCAGCAGCTCCCGACAGGGTTTAAACTGGCATTCCTACAATGAGCAGTTCTTC.

This sequence joins TRBV14 and TRBJ2-5, with 11 bases lining up with TRBD2. The CDR3 length is 15 residues. V lost 4 bases and J lost 7; bases outside the gene matches: 8. Germline-derived CDR1 and CDR2 are SGHDN and FVKESK. The CDR3 reads CASSRLAGGYVTQYF. CDR3 in DNA: TGTGCCAGCAGCCGTTTAGCGGGAGGGTACGTGACCCAGTACTTC.

The table lists this clonotype with a few counts. The rearrangement uses TRBV11-2 and TRBJ2-7; D could derive from TRBD1 or TRBD2 (7 bases each). Trimming removed 2 bases at V and 2 bases at J, with 16 bases between. Germline V gene data show CDR1 as SGHAT and CDR2 as FQNNGV. This CDR3 is built from 16 residues. The CDR3 spells CASSLFSRGGTYEQYF. Here the CDR3 DNA reads TGTGCCAGCAGCTTATTTAGCAGGGGGGGAACCTACGAGCAGTACTTC.

The rearrangement uses TRBV4-3 and TRBJ1-5, with D uncertain. Germline V CDR1 and CDR2: LGHNA, YSLEER. V lost 3 bases to trimming and J lost 3 bases, with 15 bases between them. This CDR3 has 16 residues. This CDR3 is CASSQEVGEVNQPQHF. The CDR3 DNA reads TGCGCCAGCAGCCAGGAGGTCGGGGAGGTCAATCAGCCCCAGCATTTT.

This clonotype was seen a few times. V is TRBV12-3 or TRBV12-4 and J is TRBJ2-3; no firm D call. The V gene lost 7 bases and the J gene lost 0 bases, with 5 bases spanning the gap. This CDR3 has 12 amino acids. CDR3 sequence: CASNPSTDTQYF. The CDR3 DNA reads as TGTGCCAGCAACCCTAGCACAGATACGCAGTATTTT.

This rearrangement joins TRBV21-1 to TRBJ2-5; TRBD2 is taken as the D call from the table, unchecked against the DNA. TRBV21-1 is a known pseudogene. The CDR3 totals 16 residues. The CDR3 DNA is TGTGCCAGCAGCATGCTGCTAGCCAAGAAGTATAAGACCCAGTACTTC. Translating it yields CASSMLLAKKYKTQYF.

The chain joins TRBV3-1 to TRBJ1-1; D is unclear. The germline V and J ends were trimmed by 0 bases and 7 bases, with 9 bases remaining between them. This CDR3 region has 13 residues. Germline CDR1 is LGHDT and CDR2 is YNNKEL (reference sequence). CDR3 in amino acids: CASSQDSRNEAFF. Here the CDR3 DNA reads TGTGCCAGCAGCCAAGATTCGAGAAATGAAGCTTTCTTT.

The rearrangement links TRBV4-1 to TRBJ2-7; 11 bases align to TRBD2. V lost 0 bases to trimming and J lost 5 bases; unmatched junction nucleotides: 0. CDR3 length equals 14 residues. Germline V gene lookup returns CDR1 MGHRA and CDR2 YSYEKL. The CDR3 nucleotides are TGCGCCAGCAGCCAAGAACTAGCGGGGGACGAGCAGTACTTC. Residues: CASSQELAGDEQYF.

The chain links TRBV7-3 to TRBJ2-1; no definite D call. CDR1 and CDR2 (germline): SGHTA, FQGTGA. The CDR3 has 15 residues. Trimming pared 1 base from V and 3 bases from J, leaving 10 bases between. CDR3 residues: CASSLILTDYNEQFF. CDR3 DNA: TGTGCCAGCAGCTTAATTCTCACAGACTACAATGAGCAGTTCTTC.

Only a few counts were recorded for this clonotype. This chain uses TRBV2 with TRBJ1-1; 7 bases map to TRBD1. The CDR3 sequence is 15 residues long. With V trimmed by 3 bases and J by 2 bases, 6 bases remained unmatched. The germline V gene encodes CDR1 SNHLY and CDR2 FYNNEI. CDR3 sequence (DNA): TGTGCCAGCAGTGACTACAGGGGCCCAAACACTGAAGCTTTCTTT. This codes for CASSDYRGPNTEAFF.

This clonotype was picked up a small number of times. This sequence joins TRBV30 and TRBJ2-5; D gene uncertain. This CDR3 comprises 13 residues. Germline V lookup: CDR1 GTSNPN, CDR2 SVGIG (reference sequence). The V gene lost 0 bases and the J gene lost 4 bases, with 9 bases spanning the gap. The CDR3 DNA is TGTGCCTGGAGTGTAGGGTCCACAGAGACCCAGTACTTC. The encoded protein is CAWSVGSTETQYF.

This chain uses TRBV7-6 with TRBJ2-3; 7 bases agree with TRBD2. The CDR3 runs to 16 residues. V shed 4 bases, J shed 2 bases, and the junction held 9 bases outside the gene matches. Germline V gene data show CDR1 as SGHVS and CDR2 as FNYEAQ. The CDR3 nucleotides are TGTGCCAGCAGCTCTACCGCGGGGGTAAACACAGATACGCAGTATTTT. Translation gives CASSSTAGVNTDTQYF. Combining the CDR3 with reference TRBV7-6 and TRBJ2-3 gives the whole variable domain GAGVSQSPRYKVTKRGQDVALRCDPISGHVSLYWYRQALGQGPEFLTYFNYEAQQDKSGLPNDRFSAERPEGSISTLTIQRTEQRDSAMYRCASSSTAGVNTDTQYFGPGTRLTVL.

At least ten counts were recorded for this clonotype. CDR3: CASNAAGGYTF. The CDR3 DNA sequence: TGTGCCAGCAACGCGGCGGGTGGCTACACCTTC. The chain employs TRBV12-3 or TRBV12-4 and TRBJ1-2; D gene unclear. This CDR3 has 11 amino acids. V lost 7 bases, J lost 7 bases, and 10 bases lay in between.

This clonotype was found a few times. The chain has TRBV29-1 and TRBJ2-3, with TRBD1 identical over 9 bases. The V gene's germline CDR1 is SQVTM and CDR2 ANQGSEA. Trimming removed 6 bases from V and 1 base from J; junction bases left unmatched: 5. There are 14 residues in the CDR3. The CDR3 coding sequence is TGCAGCGTCCAAAGGGACAGGGGCACAGATACGCAGTATTTT. This sequence encodes CSVQRDRGTDTQYF.

This clonotype occurred many times. V gene TRBV9 combines with J gene TRBJ2-7, with TRBD1 matching over 7 bases. CDR3 length equals 14 residues. Germline V gives CDR1 SGDLS, CDR2 YYNGEE. V lost 4 bases and J lost 4; bases outside the gene matches: 8. CDR3 in amino acids: CASSFSGQTYEQYF. Written as DNA, the CDR3 is TGTGCCAGCAGCTTCTCGGGACAGACATACGAGCAGTACTTC. Combining the CDR3 with reference TRBV9 and TRBJ2-7 gives the whole variable domain DSGVTQTPKHLITATGQRVTLRCSPRSGDLSVYWYQQSLDQGLQFLIQYYNGEERAKGNILERFSAQQFPDLHSELNLSSLELGDSALYFCASSFSGQTYEQYFGPGTRLTVT.

Many counts were recorded for this clonotype. The rearrangement uses TRBV27 and TRBJ2-2, with D unresolved. V dropped 5 bases and J dropped 1 base, with 5 bases sitting between them. Germline-derived CDR1 and CDR2 are MNHEY and SMNVEV (reference sequence). This CDR3 has 13 residues. The CDR3 DNA follows: TGTGCCAGCAGTAACAGGAACACCGGGGAGCTGTTTTTT. Translating it yields CASSNRNTGELFF.